The T cell receptor (beta chain) under discussion was sequenced for a study of T-cell memory formation after mild COVID-19. TCRdb independently ran MiXCR on the 5' RACE reads; one entry per CDR3 protein. The table records roughly 200,000 distinct CDR3 sequences, just over 9.5% of them present only once. This clonotype was counted at least ten times. This CDR3 spans 16 amino acids. Trimming took 2 bases from V and 3 from J; bases not matched to a gene: 7. Germline CDR1 reads MNHNY; CDR2 reads SVGAGI (reference sequence). Sample: PBMCs or a T cell subset sorted from them (not recorded which). This chain connects TRBV6-6 to TRBJ2-7, with 10 nucleotides matching TRBD1. This sequence was found in a man younger than 35 who had mild COVID-19 (a few samples of this study predate the infection). Cell type and time point are not known. The CDR3 region has the DNA TGTGCCAGCAGTTACGGGACAGGGGTAGGGTACTACGAGCAGTACGTC. Amino acids: CASSYGTGVGYYEQYV.